The table lists the clone carrying this TCR beta chain with a count of one. Its antigen is not known. The second PCR ran about 6 to 11 cycles with a sample-barcoded 5' primer and J-beta primers. Each CDR3 protein gets one entry after TCRdb re-called the 5' RACE reads with MiXCR. Of roughly 800,000 distinct CDR3 sequences in the sample, around 36% were seen once. This entry is derived from a study of blood T cells in healthy people across ages. The germline CDR1 and CDR2 sequences are SGHRS and YFSETQ. This CDR3 region has 16 residues. Trimming removed 1 base from V and 5 bases from J, with 18 bases in between. Study observations and caveats: More naive CD4+ cells and higher diversity were found in long-lived than in aged donors.

The genes are TRBV5-1 and TRBJ1-1; D uncertain. Material: blood. This sequence was found in a man aged 18 to 30 in good health. CDR3 nucleotides: TGCGCCAGCAGCTTGTCACCGGAGGCCGGAGGGACTGAAGCTTTCTTT. Translated: CASSLSPEAGGTEAFF.